This TCR beta chain originates from a study of beta chain features in type 1 diabetes. General study points: Fewer insertions but more deletions were seen at VDJ junctions in type 1 diabetes patients.

Investigators reverse transcribed all isolated RNA, so they sequenced expressed TCRB transcripts. Sequencing of naive, central memory and regulatory T cell samples gave an average of approximately 3.8 million reads. The repertoire was sequenced with immunoSEQ multiplex PCR; TCRdb's copy has only in-frame clones and lacks some. The repertoire holds about 140,000 clones, with over 9.5% as singletons. This clone was seen more than once but under ten times. What it recognizes is unknown. Germline CDR1 MGHDK, CDR2 SYGVNS. The V and J ends lost 8 bases and 3 bases, in that order; junction bases with no gene match: 6. This CDR3 has 13 residues. The authors sorted CD4+ naive, central memory, regulatory and stem cell-like memory cells via CD45RO/CCR7/CD25/CD127/CD95/CD27.

The sequencing sample was made of naive CD4+ T cells from blood. The TCR sequence derives from a man aged 18 to 29 in good health. The rearrangement joins TRBV25-1 to TRBJ2-7; TRBD1 matches at 8 bases. Here the CDR3 reads CASRGQGDYEQYF. In DNA, the CDR3 is TGTGCCAGCCGCGGACAGGGAGACTACGAGCAGTACTTC.